These 26 T cell receptor beta chains share one sample of origin, sequenced in a study of T cell responses to AZD1222 COVID-19 vaccine. Sequencing was performed with immunoSEQ multiplex PCR; in TCRdb, only in-frame clones are kept and a portion is missing. The data show 70,000 to 95,000 clones, around 90% seen once. Here the sequenced sample was peripheral blood, taken on day 0 of AZD1222 vaccination. These receptors were collected from an adult in good health.

The CDR3 region has the DNA TGTGCCAGCGGGGCTCAAGAAGCGGGAGGGCAAGAGACCCAGTACTTC. This translates into CASGAQEAGGQETQYF. This chain connects TRBV28 to TRBJ2-5; the match to TRBD2 covers 10 bases. The junction had 11 bases not matched to a gene; V was cut back by 8 bases and J by 2 bases. The CDR3 runs 16 residues. Germline CDR1 MDHEN, CDR2 SYDVKM.

The CDR3 loop reads CASRSSGRFAEQFF. In nucleotides, the CDR3 is TGTGCCAGCAGATCCAGCGGGAGGTTCGCTGAGCAGTTCTTC. This rearrangement joins TRBV7-6 to TRBJ2-1; 9 nucleotides align to TRBD2. CDR1 is SGHVS and CDR2 is FNYEAQ in the germline V gene. J was trimmed by 9 bases and V by 6 bases; bases with no gene match: 9. This CDR3 spans 14 amino acids.

This chain joins TRBV28 and TRBJ1-5; 7 bases align to TRBD1. Germline V gene data show CDR1 as MDHEN and CDR2 as SYDVKM. V trimming: 3 bases; J trimming: 3 bases; junction bases outside the gene matches: 8. The CDR3 covers 16 residues. This CDR3 is CASSFGGQSINQPQHF. For the CDR3, the DNA is TGTGCCAGCAGTTTTGGGGGACAGTCGATCAATCAGCCCCAGCATTTT. The entire variable domain, with the rest obtained from reference TRBV28 and TRBJ1-5, is as follows: DVKVTQSSRYLVKRTGEKVFLECVQDMDHENMFWYRQDPGLGLRLIYFSYDVKMKEKGDIPEGYSVSREKKERFSLILESASTNQTSMYLCASSFGGQSINQPQHFGDGTRLSIL.

J is TRBJ1-6 and V is TRBV11-3; D not resolved. The ends were cut back, 5 bases at V and 7 bases at J, with 6 bases in the middle. In germline, CDR1 is SGHNT, CDR2 YENEEA. The CDR3 has 12 amino acids. The chain's CDR3 is CASSPLNSPLHF. DNA of the CDR3: TGTGCCAGCAGCCCGCTAAATTCACCCCTCCACTTT. Using reference TRBV11-3 and TRBJ1-6 for the parts outside the CDR3, the full variable domain is EAGVVQSPRYKIIEKKQPVAFWCNPISGHNTLYWYLQNLGQGPELLIRYENEEAVDDSQLPKDRFSAERLKGVDSTLKIQPAELGDSAVYLCASSPLNSPLHFGNGTRLTVT.

This clone occurred once. The genes are TRBV27 and TRBJ1-2, with TRBD1 as a possible D gene (6 bases). The ends were cut back, 6 bases at V and 8 bases at J, with 16 bases in the middle. The V gene's germline CDR1 is MNHEY and CDR2 SMNVEV (reference sequence). The CDR3 loop spans 13 amino acids. The CDR3 nucleotides read TGTGCCAGCAGACAGAGGGGGTCTCTGGGCTACACCTTC. This translates into CASRQRGSLGYTF.

The CDR3 bases are TGTGCCAGCAGCTATAGTCAGGGGGTAAGCAATCAGCCCCAGCATTTT. Translating gives CASSYSQGVSNQPQHF. The chain is built from TRBV5-8 and TRBJ1-5, with 7 bases fitting TRBD1. The ends lost 3 bases at V and 1 base at J; junction bases unmatched: 7. The CDR3 extends over 16 amino acids. Germline V gene data show CDR1 as SGHTS and CDR2 as YDEGEE.

DNA for the CDR3: TGTGCCAGCAGTGAAACGAGTGGTTTGCCGCAGTATTTT. Translating it yields CASSETSGLPQYF. The chain combines TRBV6-1 with TRBJ2-3; D remains unclear. CDR1 MNHNS and CDR2 SASEGT come from the germline V gene. This CDR3 is 13 amino acids long. V was cut by 2 bases and J by 10 bases, with 13 bases left in between.

V is TRBV28 and J is TRBJ1-2, with 8 positions matching TRBD1. Germline V lookup: CDR1 MDHEN, CDR2 SYDVKM. With 5 bases clipped from V and 4 bases from J, the junction kept 3 bases outside the gene matches. The CDR3 loop spans 13 amino acids. In DNA form, the CDR3 reads TGTGCCAGCAGTCCTGGACAGGGCTATGGCTACACCTTC. Protein sequence: CASSPGQGYGYTF.

In this sample, this clone turned up a few times. The V and J genes are TRBV7-2 and TRBJ2-5; 9 bases fit TRBD2. This CDR3 is 17 amino acids long. The germline CDR1 and CDR2 sequences are SGHTA and FQGNSA. J was trimmed by 0 bases and V by 3 bases; bases with no gene match: 8. CDR3: CASSFASGVTYQETQYF. The CDR3 DNA reads as TGTGCCAGCAGCTTTGCTAGCGGGGTTACGTACCAAGAGACCCAGTACTTC.

This clone was observed a few times. The V and J genes are TRBV2 and TRBJ1-5, with D unresolved. Germline V lookup: CDR1 SNHLY, CDR2 FYNNEI. Trimming shortened V by 4 bases and J by 6 bases, and 4 bases separated the two germline ends. The CDR3 loop spans 11 amino acids. In DNA, the CDR3 is TGTGCCAGCAGTGTGGGTCAGCCCCAGCATTTT. It yields the protein CASSVGQPQHF.

The chain joins TRBV3-1 (or the pseudogene TRBV3-2) to TRBJ2-7; 7 nucleotides line up with TRBD1. After removal of 10 bases from V and 3 bases from J, the junction contained 9 bases not matched to a gene. The CDR3 is 13 amino acids. Germline V gene sequence: CDR1 LGHDT, CDR2 YNNKEL (reference sequence). The CDR3 nucleotides read TGTGCCACCGCACAGGGGTCAATCTACGAGCAGTACTTC. This codes for CATAQGSIYEQYF.

The chain carries TRBV11-3 and TRBJ2-1; 9 nucleotides match TRBD2. This CDR3 is 17 amino acids long. Germline CDR1 and CDR2: SGHNT and YENEEA. V dropped 3 bases and J dropped 7; count of bases not matched to a gene: 13. The CDR3 DNA reads TGTGCCAGCAGCTTCCCTGTGGCTAGCGGGATGGGGAATGAGCAGTTCTTC. Amino acids: CASSFPVASGMGNEQFF.

This chain connects TRBV7-8 to TRBJ1-1; weak D call: TRBD1 (5 bases). The V gene's germline CDR1 is SGHVS and CDR2 FQNEAQ. Trimming took 2 bases from V and 11 from J, leaving 15 bases between them. The CDR3 length is 13 residues. CDR3 in amino acids: CASSLKADSTAFF. For the CDR3, the DNA is TGTGCCAGCAGCTTAAAGGCCGACAGTACGGCTTTCTTT.

The chain's CDR3 is CASTSPGQGNYGYTF. The DNA for the CDR3 is TGTGCCAGCACCTCTCCGGGACAGGGAAACTATGGCTACACCTTC. The rearrangement joins TRBV28 to TRBJ1-2, with 9 bases identical to TRBD1. Unmatched junction bases numbered 8, after V lost 7 bases and J lost 2 bases. This CDR3 comprises 15 residues. Germline V gives CDR1 MDHEN, CDR2 SYDVKM.

The genes are TRBV7-7 and TRBJ2-1; 13 bases line up with TRBD2. Unmatched junction bases numbered 6, after V lost 5 bases and J lost 8 bases. Germline lookup yields CDR1 SSHAT and CDR2 FNYEAQ (reference sequence). The CDR3 runs 15 residues. As DNA, the CDR3 is TGTGCCAGCAGCCTAGGACTAGCGGGAGCCGATGAGCAGTTCTTC. It specifies CASSLGLAGADEQFF. Together with reference TRBV7-7 and TRBJ2-1, the CDR3 gives the full variable domain: GAGVSQSPRYKVTKRGQDVTLRCDPISSHATLYWYQQALGQGPEFLTYFNYEAQPDKSGLPSDRFSAERPEGSISTLTIQRTEQRDSAMYRCASSLGLAGADEQFFGPGTRLTVL.

The V gene is TRBV5-4, the J gene TRBJ1-4; D not certain. V lost 4 bases and J lost 7, with 14 bases in between. Germline CDR1 is SGHNT and CDR2 is YYREEE (reference sequence). There are 14 residues in the CDR3. CDR3 in amino acids: CASSLDGLIEKLFF. CDR3 nucleotide sequence: TGTGCCAGCAGCCTGGACGGACTAATTGAAAAACTGTTTTTT.

V gene TRBV7-6 combines with J gene TRBJ1-5; no reliable D call. The CDR3 is made up of 12 amino acids. Per germline, CDR1 SGHVS and CDR2 FNYEAQ. V was trimmed by 1 base and J by 6 bases, leaving 4 bases between them. The CDR3 spells CASSLVGQPQHF. The CDR3 nucleotides read TGTGCCAGCAGCTTAGTAGGTCAGCCCCAGCATTTT.

This clone has a single count. The rearrangement uses TRBV7-6 and TRBJ1-4; 9 bases fit TRBD1. V lost 5 bases, J lost 7 bases, and 8 bases stayed unmatched. The CDR3 is 15 residues long. CDR1 SGHVS and CDR2 FNYEAQ come from the germline V gene. CDR3 region: CASSRDGTGTEKLFF. CDR3 DNA sequence: TGTGCCAGCAGCCGGGATGGGACAGGGACTGAAAAACTGTTTTTT.

V is TRBV10-3 and J is TRBJ2-7; 10 bases are a match to TRBD1. The J segment lost 5 bases and the V segment lost 7 bases, leaving 8 bases of the junction unmatched. Per germline, CDR1 ENHRY and CDR2 SYGVKD. The CDR3 is 14 residues long. The CDR3 region has the DNA TGTGCCATCACCCCCGGGACAGGGGTAGACGAGCAGTACTTC. Encoded protein: CAITPGTGVDEQYF.

The chain links TRBV18 to TRBJ1-2; tentatively, D is TRBD1 (5 bases). V was shortened by 4 bases and J by 6 bases, with 15 bases between the two germline ends. Looked up from germline, CDR1 is KGHSH and CDR2 is LQKENI. The CDR3 is 14 amino acids. The CDR3 spells CASSRPQGSDGYTF. Written as DNA, the CDR3 is TGTGCCAGCTCACGACCTCAGGGTTCGGATGGCTACACCTTC.

This clone was seen once. The chain has TRBV2 and TRBJ2-3; no definite D call. The CDR3 spans 10 residues. The ends were cut back, 4 bases at V and 7 bases at J, with 3 bases in the middle. Germline CDR1 and CDR2: SNHLY and FYNNEI. CDR3 sequence reads: CASSANTQYF. The CDR3, as DNA: TGTGCCAGCAGTGCGAATACGCAGTATTTT. Combining the CDR3 with reference TRBV2 and TRBJ2-3 gives the whole variable domain EPEVTQTPSHQVTQMGQEVILRCVPISNHLYFYWYRQILGQKVEFLVSFYNNEISEKSEIFDDQFSVERPDGSNFTLKIRSTKLEDSAMYFCASSANTQYFGPGTRLTVL.

The rearrangement joins TRBV5-1 to TRBJ2-3; TRBD2 might be the D (6 bases). CDR3 length: 14 amino acids. Germline V gene lookup returns CDR1 SGHRS and CDR2 YFSETQ. Trimming shortened V by 6 bases and J by 0 bases, and 11 bases separated the two germline ends. The CDR3 DNA reads TGCGCCAGCATCGGCGGGACTAGCACAGATACGCAGTATTTT. Amino acids: CASIGGTSTDTQYF.

The chain uses TRBV5-4 and TRBJ1-5; TRBD1 might be the D (5 bases). CDR1 is SGHNT, CDR2 YYREEE, per germline (reference sequence). The CDR3 is made up of 15 amino acids. The V and J ends lost 2 bases and 1 base respectively, with 10 bases between them. CDR3 sequence (DNA): TGTGCCAGCAGCTTAAGAGGGGAAAGCAATCAGCCCCAGCATTTT. This translates into CASSLRGESNQPQHF.

This chain connects TRBV24-1 to TRBJ2-1; tentatively, D is TRBD2 (6 bases). Looked up from germline, CDR1 is KGHDR and CDR2 is SFDVKD. V was clipped by 3 bases and J by 2 bases, with 19 bases between them. There are 18 residues in the CDR3. The CDR3 DNA reads TGTGCCACCAGTGATGCATATTCCGGGACTGCCCCCTACAATGAGCAGTTCTTC. It translates to CATSDAYSGTAPYNEQFF.

The rearrangement joins TRBV28 to TRBJ2-3; D not certain. Germline loops: CDR1 MDHEN, CDR2 SYDVKM. There are 15 residues in the CDR3. The V and J ends lost 7 bases and 0 bases respectively, with 14 bases between them. CDR3 DNA sequence: TGTGCCAGCATGACGGCCATAATTAGCACAGATACGCAGTATTTT. This codes for CASMTAIISTDTQYF.

The chain employs TRBV6-2 or TRBV6-3 and TRBJ1-1; no definite D call. This CDR3 is 15 amino acids long. Germline lookup yields CDR1 MNHEY and CDR2 SVGEGT. V was shortened by 6 bases and J by 1 base, with 15 bases between the two germline ends. The CDR3 nucleotides read TGTGCCAGCAGCTCGCCACACACAGAGAACACTGAAGCTTTCTTT. Protein: CASSSPHTENTEAFF.